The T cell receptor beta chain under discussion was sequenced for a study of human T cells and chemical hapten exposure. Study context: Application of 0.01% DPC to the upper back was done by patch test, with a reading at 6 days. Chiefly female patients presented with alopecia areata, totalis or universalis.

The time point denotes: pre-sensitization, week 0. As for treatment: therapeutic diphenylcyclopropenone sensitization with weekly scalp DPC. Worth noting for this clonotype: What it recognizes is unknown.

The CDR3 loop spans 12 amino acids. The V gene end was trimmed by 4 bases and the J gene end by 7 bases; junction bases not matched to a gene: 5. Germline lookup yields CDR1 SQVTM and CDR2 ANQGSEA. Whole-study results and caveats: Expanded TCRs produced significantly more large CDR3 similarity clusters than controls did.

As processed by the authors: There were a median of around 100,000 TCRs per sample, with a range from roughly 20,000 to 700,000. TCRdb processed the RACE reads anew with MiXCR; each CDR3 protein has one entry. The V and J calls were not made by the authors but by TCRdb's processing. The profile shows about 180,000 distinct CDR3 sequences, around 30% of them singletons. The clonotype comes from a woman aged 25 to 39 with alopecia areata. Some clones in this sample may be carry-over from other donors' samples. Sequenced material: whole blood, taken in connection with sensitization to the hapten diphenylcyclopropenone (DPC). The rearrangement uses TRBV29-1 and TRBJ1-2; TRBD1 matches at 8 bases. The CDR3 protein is CSVGQGASGYTF. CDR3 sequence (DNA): TGCAGCGTTGGGCAGGGGGCGTCTGGCTACACCTTC.